This TCR beta chain was found in a study of cytomegalovirus exposure and HLA in healthy donors. The ends were cut back, 3 bases at V and 0 bases at J, with 12 bases in the middle. CDR1 SGHTA and CDR2 FQGNSA come from the germline V gene. The CDR3 runs 15 residues. PCR employed 60 Vbeta and 13 Jbeta primers. Assay: immunoSEQ multiplex PCR; the TCRdb copy retains only in-frame clones and omits some. The data contain about 100,000 clones, around four fifths of them seen just once; the ten biggest clones take up roughly 8%. The study, taken as a whole, reports: The investigators catalogued 150 or so TCR beta chains as cytomegalovirus-associated. Among TCR sequences, most were rare, though some public TCRs appeared in many donors. Accounts indicate the classifier identified cytomegalovirus status with strong specificity and sensitivity.

This clone has a handful of counts. What it binds is unknown. The sequenced sample was PBMCs. This sequence joins TRBV7-2 and TRBJ2-7, with D maybe TRBD1 (5 bases). This TCR was sampled from a man aged 30 to 45 in good health and CMV-seronegative. CDR3 sequence (DNA): TGTGCCAGCAGCTTTATGCCAGGGAACTCCTACGAGCAGTACTTC. Protein sequence: CASSFMPGNSYEQYF.